The clone carrying this TCR beta chain has a handful of counts. V shed 6 bases, J shed 9 bases, and the junction held 6 bases outside the gene matches. Germline V gene lookup returns CDR1 LGHDT and CDR2 YNNKEL (reference sequence). CDR3 length equals 12 residues. This entry comes from a study of blood T cell repertoires in COVID-19. Study summary: T cells, B-cell-depleted T cells, or PBMCs provided the cDNA or gDNA that served as material.

As originally analysed: Estimates of nucleated cell counts were drawn from the amplification of reference gene primers. Using immunoSEQ multiplex PCR, the repertoire was profiled, and TCRdb retains in-frame clones only, with some absent. D and trimming come from the DNA, and the V and J calls and clone size come from that table. This sample has roughly 250,000 clones, with 80% to 90% found just once. Those who participated ranged in age from 18 to 89 years and resided in some 24 US areas. Recovery meant two consecutive negative NP/OP PCR tests, professional clearance, or resolved symptoms. The chain employs TRBV3-1 (or the pseudogene TRBV3-2) and TRBJ1-2; 8 positions match TRBD1. Sequencing used PBMCs or T cells enriched from blood (not recorded which). The TCR comes from a woman aged 50 to 60 who had recovered from COVID-19. The CDR3, as DNA: TGTGCCAGCAGTCCTACAGGGGGAAGCTACACCTTC. Amino acid sequence: CASSPTGGSYTF.